Below are 22 T cell receptor beta chains sequenced from a single sample in a study of T cells in localized non-small cell lung cancer. Using immunoSEQ multiplex PCR, the repertoire was profiled, and TCRdb retains in-frame clones only, with some absent. The table records about 24,000 clones, around 86% of them present only once. The starting material was peripheral blood, obtained before any cancer treatment. The receptors here all came from a male donor at least 60 years old with stage II squamous cell lung carcinoma.

The rearrangement uses TRBV28 and TRBJ1-5, with D hard to call. V shed 3 bases and J shed 0 bases, with 18 bases lying between them. Per germline, CDR1 MDHEN and CDR2 SYDVKM. This CDR3 spans 18 amino acids. CDR3 residues: CASSFLGLGSGSNQPQHF. The CDR3 DNA sequence: TGTGCCAGCAGTTTCCTCGGACTGGGCTCGGGTAGCAATCAGCCCCAGCATTTT.

The chain has TRBV5-1 and TRBJ1-2, with a possible D match to TRBD1 (5 bases). CDR1 is SGHRS and CDR2 is YFSETQ in the germline V gene. V was shortened by 0 bases and J by 3 bases, with 6 bases between the two germline ends. CDR3 size: 13 residues. CDR3 DNA: TGCGCCAGCAGCTTGGGCAGGGACTATGGCTACACCTTC. This gives the protein CASSLGRDYGYTF. Looking up the rest from reference TRBV5-1 and TRBJ1-2 gives the full variable domain: KAGVTQTPRYLIKTRGQQVTLSCSPISGHRSVSWYQQTPGQGLQFLFEYFSETQRNKGNFPGRFSGRQFSNSRSEMNVSTLELGDSALYLCASSLGRDYGYTFGSGTRLTVV.

The chain recombines TRBV7-2 with TRBJ2-1; the match to TRBD2 covers 13 bases. The CDR3 runs to 14 residues. Germline values: CDR1 SGHTA, CDR2 FQGNSA. V lost 6 bases to trimming and J lost 10 bases; unmatched junction nucleotides: 6. The CDR3 protein is CASSPLAGGSEQFF. DNA for the CDR3: TGTGCCAGCAGTCCACTAGCGGGGGGGAGCGAGCAGTTCTTC. Looking up the rest from reference TRBV7-2 and TRBJ2-1 gives the full variable domain: GAGVSQSPSNKVTEKGKDVELRCDPISGHTALYWYRQSLGQGLEFLIYFQGNSAPDKSGLPSDRFSAERTGGSVSTLTIQRTQQEDSAVYLCASSPLAGGSEQFFGPGTRLTVL.

V gene TRBV19 combines with J gene TRBJ1-5; D is unresolved. CDR1 and CDR2 (germline): LNHDA, SQIVND (reference sequence). The CDR3 length is 13 residues. V was pared by 5 bases and J by 1 base, with 6 bases between. The CDR3 DNA reads as TGTGCCAGTAGTCAGTCGAGCAATCAGCCCCAGCATTTT. Translation gives CASSQSSNQPQHF.

J is TRBJ2-2 and V is TRBV7-3; 9 nucleotides agree with TRBD2. The CDR3 is made up of 15 amino acids. V gave up 4 bases and J gave up 7 bases; unmatched junction bases: 7. Germline values: CDR1 SGHTA, CDR2 FQGTGA. In DNA form, the CDR3 reads TGTGCCAGCAGCTCCCGGGCGGGAGGGGTCGGGGAGCTGTTTTTT. It is translated as CASSSRAGGVGELFF.

J is TRBJ2-7 and V is TRBV15, with D perhaps TRBD2 (6 bases). The CDR3 is 16 amino acids. The germline CDR1 and CDR2 sequences are LNHNV and YYDKDF (reference sequence). V was cut by 4 bases and J by 3 bases, with 19 bases left in between. In DNA, the CDR3 is TGTGCCACCAGCAAGTACTCCGGGACGGACTACTACGAGCAGTACTTC. Its protein is CATSKYSGTDYYEQYF.

This clone occurred a few times. The V call is TRBV27, the J call TRBJ1-5, with D possibly TRBD1 on 5 matching bases. Germline assignment: CDR1 MNHEY and CDR2 SMNVEV (reference sequence). There are 13 residues in the CDR3. V was cut by 6 bases and J by 5 bases, with 11 bases left in between. DNA for the CDR3: TGTGCCAGCAGCCCTACAGGTGATCAGCCCCAGCATTTT. Amino acids: CASSPTGDQPQHF.

This chain links TRBV4-3 with TRBJ2-1; D ambiguous. Trimming took 1 base from V and 2 from J, leaving 18 bases between them. The CDR3 loop spans 18 amino acids. Germline assignment: CDR1 LGHNA and CDR2 YSLEER. The CDR3 bases are TGCGCCAGCAGCCAAGTTAGGATCGGGCAGTATCCCTACAATGAGCAGTTCTTC. Protein sequence: CASSQVRIGQYPYNEQFF.

The rearrangement joins TRBV19 to TRBJ1-2, with 9 positions matching TRBD1. V trimming: 5 bases; J trimming: 5 bases; junction bases outside the gene matches: 9. The CDR3 is 15 amino acids. Germline-derived CDR1 and CDR2 are LNHDA and SQIVND (reference sequence). Written as DNA, the CDR3 is TGTGCCAGTAGTGCCACAGGGGGCCTTCTTTATGGCTACACCTTC. Translated, it gives CASSATGGLLYGYTF.

The chain uses TRBV12-5 and TRBJ1-4; 7 bases are shared with TRBD1. This CDR3 is built from 16 residues. CDR1 LGHNT and CDR2 FRNRAP come from the germline V gene. The trim removed 0 bases at V and 4 bases at J, leaving 5 bases unmatched. The CDR3, as DNA: TGTGCTAGTGGTTTGGTAAGGGGGCAGCTTAATGAAAAACTGTTTTTT. It encodes CASGLVRGQLNEKLFF.

V usage is TRBV30 and J usage is TRBJ2-7, with D unresolved. This CDR3 is built from 13 residues. The germline gives CDR1 GTSNPN, CDR2 SVGIG (reference sequence). In DNA form, the CDR3 reads TGTGCGGCTTTAGGCGGTAGCTCCTACGAGCAGTACTTC. This sequence encodes CAALGGSSYEQYF.

Here the CDR3 reads CAWSLGTGSQPQHF. The CDR3 DNA reads TGTGCCTGGAGTCTAGGGACAGGGAGTCAGCCCCAGCATTTT. The chain has TRBV30 and TRBJ1-5; TRBD1 agrees at 9 bases. The CDR3 extends over 14 amino acids. The V gene's germline CDR1 is GTSNPN and CDR2 SVGIG (reference sequence). Trimming took 2 bases from V and 6 from J; bases not matched to a gene: 5.

This chain links TRBV5-4 with TRBJ2-7; D may correspond to TRBD1 or TRBD2 (6 bases each). The length of the CDR3 is 15 residues. The V gene's germline CDR1 is SGHNT and CDR2 YYREEE (reference sequence). Trimming removed 5 bases from V and 3 bases from J, with 18 bases in between. The CDR3 here is CASRRGTGGGYEQYF. The CDR3, as DNA: TGTGCCAGCAGAAGGGGAACTGGAGGGGGCTACGAGCAGTACTTC.

The chain links TRBV20-1 to TRBJ1-1, with D hard to call. V was trimmed by 0 bases and J by 4 bases, leaving 3 bases between them. Germline V gene data show CDR1 as DFQATT and CDR2 as SNEGSKA (reference sequence). The CDR3 is made up of 11 amino acids. CDR3 in amino acids: CSARESTEAFF. The DNA for the CDR3 is TGCAGTGCTAGAGAAAGCACTGAAGCTTTCTTT.

The gene calls are TRBV4-3 and TRBJ2-1; 8 positions agree with TRBD2. Germline values: CDR1 LGHNA, CDR2 YSLEER. Trimming cost V 0 bases and J 0 bases; bases outside gene matches: 4. CDR3 length: 17 residues. DNA for the CDR3: TGCGCCAGCAGCCAAGATGTGGCGGGAGGCTCCTACAATGAGCAGTTCTTC. Amino acids: CASSQDVAGGSYNEQFF.

The rearrangement uses TRBV19 and TRBJ2-1; 10 nucleotides line up with TRBD1. This CDR3 is 18 amino acids long. J was trimmed by 4 bases and V by 2 bases; bases with no gene match: 11. Germline V lookup: CDR1 LNHDA, CDR2 SQIVND (reference sequence). CDR3 in DNA: TGTGCCAGTAGTATAAACCCCGGACAGGGGGTAAGGTACAATGAGCAGTTCTTC. Encoded protein: CASSINPGQGVRYNEQFF.

The rearrangement joins TRBV5-1 to TRBJ1-1, with 7 bases lining up with TRBD1. CDR3 length: 14 residues. V dropped 4 bases and J dropped 4; count of bases not matched to a gene: 7. CDR1 SGHRS and CDR2 YFSETQ come from the germline V gene. CDR3 loop: CASSGTAAGTEAFF. The DNA of the CDR3 is TGCGCCAGCAGCGGGACAGCCGCTGGCACTGAAGCTTTCTTT.

This chain connects TRBV7-2 to TRBJ2-7; D uncertain. Trimming pared 5 bases from V and 0 bases from J, leaving 8 bases between. The CDR3 extends over 13 amino acids. Per the germline V gene, CDR1 is SGHTA and CDR2 is FQGNSA. The CDR3 DNA reads TGTGCCAGCAGCCCCCCGGGCTCCTACGAGCAGTACTTC. Translated: CASSPPGSYEQYF.

The V and J genes are TRBV13 and TRBJ2-3; 13 bases are shared with TRBD2. J was trimmed by 5 bases and V by 2 bases; bases with no gene match: 4. Germline values: CDR1 PRHDT, CDR2 FYEKMQ (reference sequence). The CDR3 runs 16 residues. As DNA, the CDR3 is TGTGCCAGCAGCTTAACTAGCGGGAGGGCCTTAGATACGCAGTATTTT. Its protein is CASSLTSGRALDTQYF.

This clone occurred a few times. This chain joins TRBV5-6 and TRBJ1-2, with a tentative D call TRBD1 (5 bases). This CDR3 is built from 12 residues. CDR1 is SGHDT, CDR2 YYEEEE, per germline. The V and J ends lost 3 bases and 6 bases respectively, with 9 bases between them. CDR3 DNA: TGTGCCAGCAGCTGGAACAGGAATGGCTACACCTTC. Its translation is CASSWNRNGYTF.

The rearrangement uses TRBV19 and TRBJ1-5, with a tentative D call TRBD1 (6 bases). V gave up 6 bases and J gave up 1 base, with 16 bases separating them. This CDR3 spans 16 amino acids. CDR1 LNHDA and CDR2 SQIVND come from the germline V gene (reference sequence). CDR3 amino acids: CASRHQTGRSNQPQHF. CDR3 coding DNA: TGTGCCAGTAGGCATCAAACAGGGCGCAGCAATCAGCCCCAGCATTTT.

This clone was found once. The chain has TRBV5-1 and TRBJ2-7; 9 bases agree with TRBD1. The CDR3 runs to 14 residues. Germline CDR1 and CDR2: SGHRS and YFSETQ. The junction had 2 bases not matched to a gene; V was cut back by 0 bases and J by 4 bases. CDR3 coding DNA: TGCGCCAGCAGCTTGGAGGGACAGGGTTACGAGCAGTACTTC. Translation: CASSLEGQGYEQYF.